These 13 T cell receptor beta chains were sequenced from one sample in a study of graft-versus-host responses after intestinal transplantation (TCRdb year 2021). The meaning of the sample's time point label: cells obtained before transplantation from donor or recipient. No cognate antigen is known for these TCRs. To prepare the library, the immunoSEQ multiplex PCR assay was applied. As stored in TCRdb, this immuneACCESS dataset retains in-frame rearrangements with V and J assigned. A fraction of the clones does not appear; measured against another copy, unresolved V genes explain less than half of the discrepancy, and the remainder lacks a known reason. The sample yields more than 65,000 clones; around 90% were counted once. The ten biggest clones cover approximately 0.35% of the sample. The source was unstimulated CD4+ T cells sorted from spleen or lymph node cells, collected before intestinal transplant. These receptors were taken from a human donor who received an intestinal transplant.

The chain joins TRBV28 to TRBJ2-1; 13 nucleotides match TRBD2. The length of the CDR3 is 15 residues. Germline V gene lookup returns CDR1 MDHEN and CDR2 SYDVKM. With V trimmed by 6 bases and J by 6 bases, 5 bases remained unmatched. The CDR3 coding sequence is TGTGCCAGCAGAACCGGGACTAGCGGGACCAATGAGCAGTTCTTC. This sequence encodes CASRTGTSGTNEQFF. The whole variable domain, remainder taken from reference TRBV28 and TRBJ2-1, is DVKVTQSSRYLVKRTGEKVFLECVQDMDHENMFWYRQDPGLGLRLIYFSYDVKMKEKGDIPEGYSVSREKKERFSLILESASTNQTSMYLCASRTGTSGTNEQFFGPGTRLTVL.

To note about this clone: Distinct nucleotide sequences in the sample also encode this CDR3. The chain is built from TRBV27 and TRBJ2-7, with 10 bases fitting TRBD1. The CDR3 loop spans 13 amino acids. CDR1 and CDR2 (germline): MNHEY, SMNVEV (reference sequence). The V gene end was trimmed by 6 bases and the J gene end by 3 bases; junction bases not matched to a gene: 2. CDR3 sequence (DNA): TGTGCCAGCAGCAGGACAGGGGGCTACGAGCAGTACTTC. Amino acid sequence: CASSRTGGYEQYF.

The chain has TRBV30 and TRBJ1-1, with D perhaps TRBD1 (6 bases). CDR1 GTSNPN and CDR2 SVGIG come from the germline V gene (reference sequence). CDR3 size: 13 residues. Trimming left V 0 bases short and J 2 bases short, with 7 bases between. Here the CDR3 reads CAWSVGGNTEAFF. CDR3 bases: TGTGCCTGGAGTGTAGGGGGTAACACTGAAGCTTTCTTT.

The chain carries TRBV5-1 and TRBJ1-5, with D unresolved. The germline gives CDR1 SGHRS, CDR2 YFSETQ. The CDR3 is made up of 17 amino acids. The ends were cut back, 4 bases at V and 2 bases at J, with 19 bases in the middle. As DNA, the CDR3 is TGCGCCAGCAGCCCCAATCCGGGAGGAGGTGGCAATCAGCCCCAGCATTTT. Its translation is CASSPNPGGGGNQPQHF.

This chain joins TRBV28 and TRBJ1-5, with D hard to call. The CDR3 length is 17 residues. Looked up from germline, CDR1 is MDHEN and CDR2 is SYDVKM. Trimming took 5 bases from V and 0 from J, leaving 17 bases between them. The CDR3 spells CASSPSPGSYSNQPQHF. CDR3 in DNA: TGTGCCAGCAGTCCCTCTCCAGGCAGTTATAGCAATCAGCCCCAGCATTTT. Looking up the rest from reference TRBV28 and TRBJ1-5 gives the full variable domain: DVKVTQSSRYLVKRTGEKVFLECVQDMDHENMFWYRQDPGLGLRLIYFSYDVKMKEKGDIPEGYSVSREKKERFSLILESASTNQTSMYLCASSPSPGSYSNQPQHFGDGTRLSIL.

This clone was observed once. V usage is TRBV28 and J usage is TRBJ1-6; D may be TRBD1 (6 bases). The V end was cut by 2 bases, the J end by 10 bases, with 18 bases between. The length of the CDR3 is 16 residues. CDR1 is MDHEN and CDR2 is SYDVKM in the germline V gene. Here the CDR3 DNA reads TGTGCCAGCAGTTTAAGAAGGGGGGGCGGAGGGTCACCCCTCCACTTT. It specifies CASSLRRGGGGSPLHF. Supplemented by reference TRBV28 and TRBJ1-6, the full variable domain reads DVKVTQSSRYLVKRTGEKVFLECVQDMDHENMFWYRQDPGLGLRLIYFSYDVKMKEKGDIPEGYSVSREKKERFSLILESASTNQTSMYLCASSLRRGGGGSPLHFGNGTRLTVT.

The rearrangement joins TRBV4-2 to TRBJ1-2; 8 bases agree with TRBD1. The V gene's germline CDR1 is LGHNA and CDR2 YNFKEQ. There are 15 residues in the CDR3. J was trimmed by 5 bases and V by 1 base; bases with no gene match: 6. This chain's CDR3 is CASSQAPTGGYGYTF. CDR3 coding DNA: TGTGCCAGCAGCCAAGCCCCTACAGGGGGTTATGGCTACACCTTC.

The V gene is TRBV27, the J gene TRBJ1-6, with TRBD1 matching over 8 bases. The ends lost 2 bases at V and 6 bases at J; junction bases unmatched: 6. There are 16 residues in the CDR3. Germline CDR1 is MNHEY and CDR2 is SMNVEV (reference sequence). The CDR3 DNA sequence: TGTGCCAGCAGTTTAGGACAGGGCCCTTTTAATTCACCCCTCCACTTT. It specifies CASSLGQGPFNSPLHF.

The J gene is TRBJ1-2, the V gene TRBV28; a possible D gene is TRBD1 (5 bases). Trimming stripped 3 bases from V and 6 bases from J, with 17 bases between. The CDR3 spans 15 residues. Germline assignment: CDR1 MDHEN and CDR2 SYDVKM. The CDR3 DNA sequence: TGTGCCAGCAGTTTTTATTTAGGGGTAAGGGATGGCTACACCTTC. Protein product: CASSFYLGVRDGYTF.

This clone occurred once. The rearrangement links TRBV19 to TRBJ2-3; 8 bases agree with TRBD2. The ends lost 3 bases at V and 3 bases at J; junction bases unmatched: 2. Germline CDR1 reads LNHDA; CDR2 reads SQIVND (reference sequence). This CDR3 is 14 amino acids long. The CDR3 region has the DNA TGTGCCAGTAGTATCAGCGGGAGTACAGATACGCAGTATTTT. It codes for CASSISGSTDTQYF.

This rearrangement joins TRBV6-1 to TRBJ2-5; 8 nucleotides match TRBD2. CDR3 length equals 15 residues. V lost 4 bases and J lost 2; bases outside the gene matches: 6. Per germline, CDR1 MNHNS and CDR2 SASEGT. Here the CDR3 reads CASSVLAGLQETQYF. Written as DNA, the CDR3 is TGTGCCAGCAGTGTTTTAGCGGGACTTCAAGAGACCCAGTACTTC.

The chain links TRBV28 to TRBJ2-3; a weak D match, TRBD2 (6 bases). The CDR3 is made up of 16 amino acids. Trimming left V 3 bases short and J 4 bases short, with 17 bases between. The germline CDR1 and CDR2 sequences are MDHEN and SYDVKM. The CDR3 DNA is TGTGCCAGCAGTTTGGTCTACCCGGGAGCGGCAGATACGCAGTATTTT. This encodes CASSLVYPGAADTQYF.

This rearrangement joins TRBV5-1 to TRBJ2-5; possible D gene TRBD1, 6 bases. V lost 4 bases to trimming and J lost 2 bases, with 9 bases between them. From germline, CDR1 is SGHRS and CDR2 YFSETQ. The CDR3 runs to 13 residues. CDR3 in amino acids: CASSAGQQETQYF. Written as DNA, the CDR3 is TGCGCCAGCAGCGCAGGACAGCAAGAGACCCAGTACTTC.